This T cell receptor (beta chain) was profiled in a study of CXCR3-negative and CXCR3-positive naive CD8 T cells. Study-level findings and limits: The level of CXCR3 expression partially decreased after cryopreservation; the majority of assays used fresh PBMCs. TRB CDR3s of CXCR3-positive naive cells were more hydrophobic than those of CXCR3-negative naive cells. TRBV-TRBJ usage was similar across naive CXCR3 subsets but distinct in memory cells.

Note on this clonotype: What it binds is not known.

Researchers prepared the TRB cDNA libraries using 5' RACE with UMI labels. TCRdb reanalyzed the 5' RACE reads and collapses them to one entry per CDR3 protein, without DNA. Its table lists fewer than 95,000 distinct CDR3 sequences. Triplicate sorting captured approximately 290,000 cells each from every CD8+ T cell subset. The germline V gene has CDR1 LNHDA and CDR2 SQIVND (reference sequence). The CDR3 runs 14 residues. The rearrangement links TRBV19 to TRBJ2-7; absent DNA, TCRdb's TRBD1 call cannot be checked. Sequencing was performed on naive CXCR3- CD8+ T cells from blood. Subset indicated: CD45RO-CCR7+CD27+CD95- naive CD8+ T cells lacking CXCR3 (TNR3-). This TCR came from a human donor in good health. Some clones in this sample may be carry-over from other donors' samples. This chain's CDR3 is CASSPRGPRYEQYF.